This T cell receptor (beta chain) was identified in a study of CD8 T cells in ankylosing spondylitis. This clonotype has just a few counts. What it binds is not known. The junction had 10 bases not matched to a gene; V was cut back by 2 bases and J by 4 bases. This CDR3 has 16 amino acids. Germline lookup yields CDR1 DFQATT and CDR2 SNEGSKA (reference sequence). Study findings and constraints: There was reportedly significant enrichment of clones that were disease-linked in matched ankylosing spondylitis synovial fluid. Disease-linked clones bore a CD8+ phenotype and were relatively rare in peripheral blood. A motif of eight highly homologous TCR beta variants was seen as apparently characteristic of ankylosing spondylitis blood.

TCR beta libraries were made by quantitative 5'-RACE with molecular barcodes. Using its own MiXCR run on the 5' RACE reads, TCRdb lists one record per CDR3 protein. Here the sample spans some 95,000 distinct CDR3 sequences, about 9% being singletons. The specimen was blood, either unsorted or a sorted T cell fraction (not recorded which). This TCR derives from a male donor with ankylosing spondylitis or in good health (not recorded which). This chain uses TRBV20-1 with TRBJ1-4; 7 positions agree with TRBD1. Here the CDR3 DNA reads TGCAGTGCTAGACCCAGGACAGGCGGCATTAATGAAAAACTGTTTTTT. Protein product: CSARPRTGGINEKLFF.